This passage covers 24 T cell receptor beta chains from one sample sequenced in a study of control samples from healthy donors and cancer patients (dated by TCRdb to 2019 to 2021). Library construction relied on the immunoSEQ multiplex PCR assay. TCRdb provides this immuneACCESS table in a form limited to in-frame rearrangements. Some clones are lacking; in checked studies, under half of them reflect an unresolved V gene, and why the rest are absent is not known. For this sample the table gives around 13,000 clones, of which more than 85% were detected only once. Together, the top ten hold 13% to 15% of the sample. The sample taken for sequencing was PBMCs. Source of these receptors: a man older than 75 with lung cancer.

This rearrangement joins TRBV24-1 to TRBJ1-1; D is ambiguous. V was pared by 4 bases and J by 4 bases, with 3 bases between. The CDR3 is 11 residues long. Per germline, CDR1 KGHDR and CDR2 SFDVKD. CDR3 amino acids: CATSEGTEAFF. CDR3 nucleotide sequence: TGTGCCACCAGTGAGGGCACTGAAGCTTTCTTT.

The genes are TRBV7-6 and TRBJ2-2; D may correspond to TRBD1 or TRBD2 (6 bases each). Germline CDR1 and CDR2: SGHVS and FNYEAQ. V lost 0 bases and J lost 4, with 12 bases in between. This CDR3 is 16 amino acids long. The CDR3 DNA reads as TGTGCCAGCAGCTTAGCGGGGGGCGCAGGCACCGGGGAGCTGTTTTTT. Amino acids: CASSLAGGAGTGELFF.

The chain joins TRBV7-3 to TRBJ2-3; 9 bases fit TRBD2. The germline CDR1 and CDR2 sequences are SGHTA and FQGTGA. V lost 5 bases to trimming and J lost 5 bases; unmatched junction nucleotides: 5. CDR3 size: 14 residues. CDR3: CASSPSGARDTQYF. The CDR3 DNA reads TGTGCCAGCAGCCCTAGCGGGGCCCGAGATACGCAGTATTTT.

The table lists this clone with a count of one. The chain couples TRBV27 to TRBJ1-6, with TRBD1 matching over 8 bases. This CDR3 is built from 15 residues. Germline values: CDR1 MNHEY, CDR2 SMNVEV (reference sequence). V was pared by 0 bases and J by 5 bases, with 0 bases of the junction left unmatched. CDR3 sequence: CASSLSDRDNSPLHF. The CDR3, as DNA: TGTGCCAGCAGTTTATCGGACAGGGATAATTCACCCCTCCACTTT.

V and J are TRBV4-3 and TRBJ1-2, with D unresolved. The CDR3 spans 14 residues. With 4 bases removed from V and 6 bases from J, the gap between germline ends came to 15 bases. The germline V gene encodes CDR1 LGHNA and CDR2 YSLEER. CDR3 in amino acids: CASSPQTLRHGYTF. CDR3 nucleotide sequence: TGCGCCAGCAGCCCCCAGACCCTTAGACATGGCTACACCTTC.

This clone was seen once. The genes are TRBV2 and TRBJ1-1; 8 bases line up with TRBD1. The CDR3 loop spans 13 amino acids. Germline loops: CDR1 SNHLY, CDR2 FYNNEI. Losses at the gene ends were 5 bases for V and 4 bases for J; bases not matched to a gene: 3. The CDR3 here is CASSRQGSTEAFF. CDR3 nucleotide sequence: TGTGCCAGCAGTAGACAGGGGAGCACTGAAGCTTTCTTT.

This chain links TRBV6-5 with TRBJ2-7, with D tentatively TRBD1 (6 bases). CDR1 and CDR2 (germline): MNHEY, SVGAGI. V shed 0 bases and J shed 5 bases, with 14 bases lying between them. The CDR3 covers 15 residues. In nucleotides, the CDR3 is TGTGCCAGCAGTTACTCCCCGACAGGTTCGGACGAGCAGTACTTC. This gives the protein CASSYSPTGSDEQYF.

This clone was picked up one time. This sequence joins TRBV7-9 and TRBJ1-2; tentative D call: TRBD1 (5 bases). V dropped 5 bases and J dropped 4 bases, with 23 bases sitting between them. The CDR3 has 17 amino acids. Germline V lookup: CDR1 SEHNR, CDR2 FQNEAQ (reference sequence). CDR3 nucleotides: TGTGCCAGCAGCCTAGGAGGCCCAGGGAAAGGGGTCTATGGCTACACCTTC. Translated: CASSLGGPGKGVYGYTF.

As to this clone: The junction departs from the called germline gene at one end, perhaps through a read error. The chain has TRBV28 and TRBJ2-2; TRBD2 is a possible D gene (5 bases). CDR3 size: 11 residues. CDR1 and CDR2 from the germline V gene are MDHEN and SYDVKM. For the CDR3, the DNA is TGTGCCAGCAGCCCGGCCGGGGAGCTATTTTTT. The encoded protein is CASSPAGELFF.

This clone appeared a single time. The chain combines TRBV7-2 with TRBJ1-3; D call uncertain. The germline V gene has CDR1 SGHTA and CDR2 FQGNSA. The CDR3 is made up of 16 amino acids. The V end was cut by 4 bases, the J end by 0 bases, with 13 bases between. The CDR3 nucleotides are TGTGCCAGCAGCTCCCATGGACCGAACTCTGGAAACACCATATATTTT. Encoded protein: CASSSHGPNSGNTIYF.

The rearrangement links TRBV3-1 (or the pseudogene TRBV3-2) to TRBJ2-5; D is uncertain. V gave up 2 bases and J gave up 0 bases, with 10 bases separating them. The CDR3 extends over 15 amino acids. In germline, CDR1 is LGHDT, CDR2 YNNKEL (reference sequence). The CDR3 spells CASSQFNGNQETQYF. The CDR3 region has the DNA TGTGCCAGCAGCCAATTTAACGGTAACCAAGAGACCCAGTACTTC.

The rearrangement joins TRBV6-5 to TRBJ2-1; possible D gene TRBD1, 5 bases. The CDR3 contains 12 residues. V lost 5 bases and J lost 9, with 11 bases in between. CDR1 is MNHEY, CDR2 SVGAGI, per germline. This CDR3 is CASSPRVGEQFF. The CDR3 bases are TGTGCCAGCAGTCCCAGGGTGGGTGAGCAGTTCTTC.

The chain employs TRBV12-5 and TRBJ1-1; D not certain. This CDR3 is built from 13 residues. CDR1 is LGHNT and CDR2 is FRNRAP in the germline V gene. V dropped 2 bases and J dropped 1 base, with 5 bases sitting between them. The CDR3 DNA follows: TGTGCTAGTGGTTTGATGGGGAACACTGAAGCTTTCTTT. Translating gives CASGLMGNTEAFF. Together with reference TRBV12-5 and TRBJ1-1, the CDR3 gives the full variable domain: DARVTQTPRHKVTEMGQEVTMRCQPILGHNTVFWYRQTMMQGLELLAYFRNRAPLDDSGMPKDRFSAEMPDATLATLKIQPSEPRDSAVYFCASGLMGNTEAFFGQGTRLTVV.

J is TRBJ1-2 and V is TRBV5-1, with D uncertain. Trimming cost V 4 bases and J 2 bases, with 15 bases left between them. CDR3 size: 15 residues. The germline V gene has CDR1 SGHRS and CDR2 YFSETQ. CDR3 in DNA: TGCGCCAGCAGCCCCCTCCGGGCAGTGAACTATGGCTACACCTTC. Amino acids: CASSPLRAVNYGYTF.

The rearrangement uses TRBV3-1 (or the pseudogene TRBV3-2) and TRBJ1-1; tentative D call: TRBD1 (5 bases). Trimming stripped 5 bases from V and 1 base from J, with 14 bases between. The germline CDR1 and CDR2 sequences are LGHDT and YNNKEL (reference sequence). The CDR3 has 15 residues. The CDR3 coding sequence is TGTGCCAGCAGCTTCTGGGGGACGCAGAACACTGAAGCTTTCTTT. Translated: CASSFWGTQNTEAFF.

The CDR3 loop is CASSKGKTGEYGYTF. The CDR3 DNA is TGTGCCAGCAGCAAAGGAAAGACAGGGGAGTATGGCTACACCTTC. The chain carries TRBV21-1 and TRBJ1-2; the D call of TRBD1 is as the table states it, not checked on the DNA. TRBV21-1 is labeled a pseudogene. This CDR3 has 15 residues.

The rearrangement links TRBV7-2 to TRBJ2-1; D ambiguous. The germline V gene encodes CDR1 SGHTA and CDR2 FQGNSA. V lost 5 bases, J lost 0 bases, and 5 bases lay in between. The CDR3 runs to 13 residues. The CDR3 DNA sequence: TGTGCCAGCAGCCCGAGCTCCTACAATGAGCAGTTCTTC. As protein: CASSPSSYNEQFF.

In this sample, this clone turned up once. The rearrangement joins TRBV7-3 to TRBJ2-3; D is possibly TRBD1 (5 bases). The germline CDR1 and CDR2 sequences are SGHTA and FQGTGA. V shed 3 bases and J shed 4 bases, with 17 bases lying between them. The CDR3 runs 16 residues. The CDR3 DNA sequence: TGTGCCAGCAGCTTCACCCCCGTCTCAGGGTCAGATACGCAGTATTTT. Residues: CASSFTPVSGSDTQYF.

The chain carries TRBV19 and TRBJ2-1; D possibly matches TRBD1 or TRBD2 (6 bases each). Trimming removed 3 bases from V and 9 bases from J, with 30 bases in between. The CDR3 length is 19 residues. Germline lookup yields CDR1 LNHDA and CDR2 SQIVND (reference sequence). The CDR3 sequence is CASSMIWGADFSRESEQFF. Here the CDR3 DNA reads TGTGCCAGTAGTATGATCTGGGGGGCGGACTTCTCCAGGGAGAGTGAGCAGTTCTTC.

The chain is built from TRBV5-1 and TRBJ2-7, with 7 bases identical to TRBD2. V lost 3 bases and J lost 0; bases outside the gene matches: 3. CDR3 length: 14 amino acids. The germline gives CDR1 SGHRS, CDR2 YFSETQ. The CDR3 DNA reads as TGCGCCAGCAGCTCCGGGACTACCTCCTACGAGCAGTACTTC. Its protein product is CASSSGTTSYEQYF.

This clone was counted once. The rearrangement links TRBV28 to TRBJ1-5; tentatively, D is TRBD1 (6 bases). V lost 5 bases to trimming and J lost 6 bases, with 11 bases between them. Germline V gene sequence: CDR1 MDHEN, CDR2 SYDVKM. The CDR3 is 13 amino acids. The CDR3 reads CASSGGGRQPQHF. CDR3 bases: TGTGCCAGCAGTGGGGGGGGGCGTCAGCCCCAGCATTTT.

CDR3 DNA: TGTGCCAGCAGCTTAGCGCTGGCAGGCTCCTACAATGAGCAGTTCTTC. Translation gives CASSLALAGSYNEQFF. The chain combines TRBV7-9 with TRBJ2-1; the D is unclear. Germline lookup yields CDR1 SEHNR and CDR2 FQNEAQ (reference sequence). CDR3 length: 16 residues. V gave up 0 bases and J gave up 0 bases, with 9 bases separating them.

This rearrangement joins TRBV9 to TRBJ2-3, with 8 bases fitting TRBD2. J gave up 6 bases and V 4 bases, and 4 bases lay outside the gene matches. Germline V gives CDR1 SGDLS, CDR2 YYNGEE. This CDR3 is built from 13 residues. The CDR3 nucleotides read TGTGCCAGCAGCCTCCCGGGGGGGGATACGCAGTATTTT. Its translation is CASSLPGGDTQYF. Supplemented by reference TRBV9 and TRBJ2-3, the full variable domain reads DSGVTQTPKHLITATGQRVTLRCSPRSGDLSVYWYQQSLDQGLQFLIQYYNGEERAKGNILERFSAQQFPDLHSELNLSSLELGDSALYFCASSLPGGDTQYFGPGTRLTVL.

The chain employs TRBV4-3 and TRBJ2-7; possibly TRBD1 or TRBD2 for D (5 bases each). The V gene lost 1 base and the J gene lost 1 base, with 23 bases spanning the gap. Germline V CDR1 and CDR2: LGHNA, YSLEER. The CDR3 is 19 amino acids. The CDR3 sequence is CASSQARGGPAGRSYEQYF. In DNA, the CDR3 is TGCGCCAGCAGCCAAGCGAGGGGTGGACCCGCAGGGCGATCCTACGAGCAGTACTTC.